This T cell receptor (beta chain) appears in the sequencing data of a study of cytomegalovirus exposure and HLA in healthy donors. From germline, CDR1 is SGHAT and CDR2 FQNNGV. The CDR3 has 16 amino acids. The J segment lost 2 bases and the V segment lost 1 base, leaving 7 bases of the junction unmatched. Sequencing used immunoSEQ multiplex PCR; TCRdb keeps in-frame clones, though not all of them. The top ten clones hold around 3% of a sample with about 220,000 clones, about 90% of them seen once. The chain combines TRBV11-2 with TRBJ2-5, with 7 bases fitting TRBD2. The sequenced sample consisted of PBMCs. This clonotype originated in a young woman in good health and CMV-seronegative. The CDR3 region has the DNA TGTGCCAGCAGCTTAGTATCCCTAGCGGTTCAAGAGACCCAGTACTTC. Its protein product is CASSLVSLAVQETQYF.